The clone carrying this TCR beta chain was observed at least ten times. Its target is unknown. One end of the junction does not line up with germline, which may come from a read error. The sample comes from a study of T cells in Graves' hyperthyroidism and ophthalmopathy. Findings of the study overall: Also found in blood were most expanded thyroid clonotypes above 0.001. A model built on 13 V-J features separated ophthalmopathy from stable hyperthyroidism.

This CDR3 has 14 residues. Germline assignment: CDR1 GTSNPN and CDR2 SVGIG (reference sequence). Researchers took RNA transcripts and amplified the TCR beta CDR3 regions from them. During a first-round RT-PCR of the TCR CDR3, the HTBI primer set was used. In TCRdb, the multiplex PCR reads were re-called with MiXCR into one record per CDR3 protein. The table shows under 350,000 distinct CDR3 sequences, with roughly 13% occurring only once. Based on clinical symptoms, serum thyroxine and TRAb, thyroid ultrasound and orbital computed tomography, diagnoses were reached. PBMCs were collected from an approximately 9.3 ml volume of fresh peripheral blood.

The specimen sequenced was blood. The chain recombines TRBV30 with TRBJ2-3; D possibly matches TRBD1 or TRBD2 (5 bases each). This clonotype was obtained from a woman aged 40 to 50 with Graves' hyperthyroidism. CDR3 sequence (DNA): TGTGCCTGGACCCCTGGGGCTAGCAGAGATACGCAGTATTTT. Protein sequence: CAWTPGASRDTQYF.